These 17 T cell receptor beta chains came from one sample sequenced in a study of blood T cell repertoires in COVID-19. Only in-frame clones appear in the TCRdb table, and some are missing; sequencing was by immunoSEQ multiplex PCR. The data show about 190,000 clones, around nine tenths seen once. The sequencing sample was made of peripheral blood. The receptors were gathered from a woman aged 35 to 49 who had recovered from COVID-19.

The table lists this clone with a few counts. CDR3 sequence: CSVDAGEGYTF. In nucleotides, the CDR3 is TGCAGCGTTGATGCGGGGGAGGGCTACACCTTC. The gene calls are TRBV29-1 and TRBJ1-2; a possible D gene is TRBD1 (5 bases). CDR3 length: 11 residues. The V gene's germline CDR1 is SQVTM and CDR2 ANQGSEA. Deletions cut 3 bases from V and 8 bases from J, with 10 bases between.

This clone was seen a single time. The chain couples TRBV28 to TRBJ2-7; a possible D gene is TRBD1 (6 bases). This CDR3 contains 14 residues. V lost 4 bases to trimming and J lost 2 bases, with 12 bases between them. From germline, CDR1 is MDHEN and CDR2 SYDVKM. CDR3 region: CASSSGQPPYEQYF. CDR3 DNA sequence: TGTGCCAGCAGTTCAGGACAGCCACCCTACGAGCAGTACTTC.

The chain combines TRBV6-5 with TRBJ2-7; TRBD2 is a possible D gene (5 bases). Germline CDR1 is MNHEY and CDR2 is SVGAGI. This CDR3 is 16 amino acids long. The germline V and J ends were trimmed by 0 bases and 4 bases, with 16 bases remaining between them. The CDR3 nucleotides are TGTGCCAGCAGTTACTCGATCACGGACTCCGGGTACGAGCAGTACTTC. It encodes CASSYSITDSGYEQYF.

Note on this clone: A junction end diverges from the germline sequence, so it may reflect a read error. The chain employs TRBV3-1 (or the pseudogene TRBV3-2) and TRBJ1-5, with a tentative D call TRBD1 (5 bases). The CDR3 runs to 16 residues. The germline CDR1 and CDR2 sequences are LGHDT and YNNKEL (reference sequence). CDR3 amino acids: CASSQGSPGDNQPQHF. Here the CDR3 DNA reads TGTGCCAGCAGTCAAGGGTCCCCGGGGGACAATCAGCCCCAGCATTTT.

V usage is TRBV28 and J usage is TRBJ1-2, with D hard to call. Trimming pared 6 bases from V and 2 bases from J, leaving 7 bases between. The V gene's germline CDR1 is MDHEN and CDR2 SYDVKM. This CDR3 is 12 amino acids long. The CDR3 region is CASRPTNYGYTF. The CDR3 DNA follows: TGTGCCAGCAGGCCTACGAACTATGGCTACACCTTC.

This clone has just a few counts. The rearrangement uses TRBV18 and TRBJ2-7, with a tentative D call TRBD2 (5 bases). V lost 6 bases and J 3 bases, leaving 15 bases between the germline ends. The length of the CDR3 is 14 residues. Germline loops: CDR1 KGHSH, CDR2 LQKENI. CDR3 in amino acids: CASSVIGSGYEQYF. The CDR3 coding sequence is TGTGCCAGCTCGGTAATTGGGAGTGGCTACGAGCAGTACTTC. Together with reference TRBV18 and TRBJ2-7, the CDR3 gives the full variable domain: NAGVMQNPRHLVRRRGQEARLRCSPMKGHSHVYWYRQLPEEGLKFMVYLQKENIIDESGMPKERFSAEFPKEGPSILRIQQVVRGDSAAYFCASSVIGSGYEQYFGPGTRLTVT.

This chain links TRBV5-1 with TRBJ2-1; possible D gene TRBD1, 6 bases. Deletions cut 4 bases from V and 8 bases from J, with 10 bases between. CDR1 and CDR2 from the germline V gene are SGHRS and YFSETQ. The CDR3 sequence is 12 residues long. The DNA for the CDR3 is TGCGCCAGCAGCCCAGGGGTCCATGAGCAGTTCTTC. It yields the protein CASSPGVHEQFF.

This clone appeared a few times. The J gene is TRBJ2-1, the V gene TRBV14, with 11 bases that match TRBD2. The length of the CDR3 is 15 residues. V shed 7 bases and J 6 bases; nucleotides not matched to a gene: 8. Per the germline V gene, CDR1 is SGHDN and CDR2 is FVKESK. The CDR3 DNA reads TGTGCCAGCAATAGCGGGAGGGCCGGGAGCAATGAGCAGTTCTTC. Protein product: CASNSGRAGSNEQFF.

The gene calls are TRBV27 and TRBJ2-7; possible D gene TRBD2, 5 bases. The CDR3 totals 13 residues. Trimming stripped 0 bases from V and 6 bases from J, with 9 bases between. The germline V gene has CDR1 MNHEY and CDR2 SMNVEV (reference sequence). CDR3 in amino acids: CASSLSDWREQYF. In DNA, the CDR3 is TGTGCCAGCAGTTTATCGGACTGGCGCGAGCAGTACTTC.

The chain employs TRBV6-5 and TRBJ2-7, with D possibly matching TRBD2 (6 bases). The CDR3 runs to 15 residues. Between the trimmed V and J ends, which lost 6 bases and 0 bases, there was a span of 15 bases. From germline, CDR1 is MNHEY and CDR2 SVGAGI. The CDR3 protein is CASRLLAPSSYEQYF. In nucleotides, the CDR3 is TGTGCCAGCAGGCTTCTAGCGCCTAGCTCCTACGAGCAGTACTTC.

The genes are TRBV25-1 and TRBJ1-5, with 7 bases matching TRBD1. Germline V gene data show CDR1 as MGHDK and CDR2 as SYGVNS. The V segment lost 6 bases and the J segment 1 base; nucleotides outside the gene matches: 3. The CDR3 is 14 residues long. DNA of the CDR3: TGTGCCAGCAGACAGACAGGGAGCAATCAGCCCCAGCATTTT. It is translated as CASRQTGSNQPQHF.

The genes are TRBV4-1 and TRBJ1-2; no firm D call. CDR1 is MGHRA, CDR2 YSYEKL, per germline. This CDR3 contains 11 residues. Trimming removed 4 bases at V and 5 bases at J, with 5 bases between. The CDR3 spells CASSPGYGYTF. Written as DNA, the CDR3 is TGCGCCAGCAGCCCAGGATATGGCTACACCTTC.

The CDR3 DNA reads as TGCGCCAGCAGGCTTGGCGGGTTTTCCTACGAGCAGTACTTC. This gives the protein CASRLGGFSYEQYF. This chain connects TRBV5-1 to TRBJ2-7; possible D gene TRBD2, 5 bases. The CDR3 contains 14 residues. Germline CDR1 reads SGHRS; CDR2 reads YFSETQ. V was trimmed by 5 bases and J by 1 base, leaving 13 bases between them. Combining the CDR3 with reference TRBV5-1 and TRBJ2-7 gives the whole variable domain KAGVTQTPRYLIKTRGQQVTLSCSPISGHRSVSWYQQTPGQGLQFLFEYFSETQRNKGNFPGRFSGRQFSNSRSEMNVSTLELGDSALYLCASRLGGFSYEQYFGPGTRLTVT.

The rearrangement joins TRBV15 to TRBJ1-5, with 7 bases lining up with TRBD1. The CDR3 consists of 17 residues. Trimming at V came to 3 bases and at J to 1 base, leaving 9 bases not matched to a gene. Germline V lookup: CDR1 LNHNV, CDR2 YYDKDF (reference sequence). For the CDR3, the DNA is TGTGCCACCAGCAGCTACCGACAGGGCCTGAGCAATCAGCCCCAGCATTTT. Its translation: CATSSYRQGLSNQPQHF. Looking up the rest from reference TRBV15 and TRBJ1-5 gives the full variable domain: DAMVIQNPRYQVTQFGKPVTLSCSQTLNHNVMYWYQQKSSQAPKLLFHYYDKDFNNEADTPDNFQSRRPNTSFCFLDIRSPGLGDTAMYLCATSSYRQGLSNQPQHFGDGTRLSIL.

V and J are TRBV7-2 and TRBJ2-5; TRBD2 is a possible D gene (5 bases). Trimming cost V 5 bases and J 5 bases, with 12 bases left between them. The CDR3 extends over 13 amino acids. Germline assignment: CDR1 SGHTA and CDR2 FQGNSA. The CDR3 is CASSQATRETQYF. CDR3 DNA: TGTGCCAGCAGCCAGGCCACTAGGGAGACCCAGTACTTC.

The sample holds one count of this clone. The J gene is TRBJ1-4, the V gene TRBV5-4; maybe TRBD1 (5 bases). This CDR3 is 15 amino acids long. V shed 3 bases and J shed 0 bases, with 9 bases lying between them. Germline V gene data show CDR1 as SGHNT and CDR2 as YYREEE (reference sequence). CDR3 sequence (DNA): TGTGCCAGCAGCTGGGGAGGGGCAACTAATGAAAAACTGTTTTTT. Amino acids: CASSWGGATNEKLFF.

This clone was picked up a small number of times. This sequence joins TRBV19 and TRBJ2-1, with 8 bases identical to TRBD2. The V gene's germline CDR1 is LNHDA and CDR2 SQIVND (reference sequence). The CDR3 is 17 residues long. V gave up 3 bases and J gave up 6 bases; unmatched junction bases: 13. The CDR3 coding sequence is TGTGCCAGTAGTATTCTACGAGGTAGCGGGACGATCAATGAGCAGTTCTTC. It specifies CASSILRGSGTINEQFF.